These 27 T cell receptor beta chains were all obtained from the same sample, sequenced in a study of tumor-infiltrating lymphocytes in primary liver carcinoma. Germline DNA was also extracted, and blood RNA was taken from unsorted whole blood. Researchers generated TCR beta cDNA from around 0.55 ug of total RNA, relying on a constant-region primer. ARM-PCR was slightly modified, and three nested multiplex PCR rounds with it gave rise to the TCR beta libraries. PCR rounds one and two used TRBV1-TRBV30 forward primers with a C-beta reverse primer for 10 cycles each. TCRdb processed the multiplex PCR reads anew with MiXCR; each CDR3 protein has one entry. Seen here are hundreds of thousands of distinct CDR3 sequences, about 60% observed once, and the top ten hold more than 8.5%. Sequencing was done on a sample of peripheral blood. The receptors come from a man aged 40-55 years with primary liver carcinoma and hepatitis B virus infection.

Concerning this clonotype: The germline gene is not matched at one end of the junction; a read error may be the cause. The rearrangement joins TRBV11-2 to TRBJ1-1; possible D gene TRBD1, 5 bases. CDR3 size: 15 residues. CDR1 is SGHAT and CDR2 is FQNNGV in the germline V gene. The CDR3 nucleotides read TGTGCCAGTAGCATAGGAGTTGTAGGGGTCGCTGAGGCTTTCTTT. The encoded protein is CASSIGVVGVAEAFF.

The chain joins TRBV4-3 to TRBJ1-1; no clear D. V was shortened by 0 bases and J by 5 bases, with 13 bases between the two germline ends. The germline gives CDR1 LGHNA, CDR2 YSLEER. The CDR3 extends over 15 amino acids. CDR3 sequence (DNA): TGCGCCAGCAGCCAAGATTTGGAAACGGAAACTGAAGCTTTCTTT. This sequence encodes CASSQDLETETEAFF.

This clonotype was seen ten or more times. The chain uses TRBV14 and TRBJ2-7, with 7 nucleotides matching TRBD2. CDR1 and CDR2 from the germline V gene are SGHDN and FVKESK. Trimming cost V 5 bases and J 4 bases; bases outside gene matches: 14. The CDR3 sequence is 16 residues long. In DNA, the CDR3 is TGTGCCAGCAGCGAAGGATTTGCGGGAGTGGGGTACGAGCAGTACTTC. It specifies CASSEGFAGVGYEQYF.

Only a few counts were recorded for this clonotype. The genes are TRBV7-9 and TRBJ1-4; tentative D call: TRBD1 (5 bases). Germline-derived CDR1 and CDR2 are SEHNR and FQNEAQ (reference sequence). V lost 8 bases and J lost 4, with 14 bases in between. The CDR3 is 14 amino acids. The CDR3 DNA is TGTGCCAGCGGGCTTACAGGTTTTAATGAAAAACTGTTTTTT. This translates into CASGLTGFNEKLFF.

This chain connects TRBV5-1 to TRBJ2-3; D unresolved. CDR3 size: 15 residues. V shed 0 bases and J shed 0 bases, with 8 bases lying between them. CDR1 is SGHRS and CDR2 is YFSETQ in the germline V gene. The CDR3 nucleotides are TGCGCCAGCAGCTTGGGACACGCTAGCACAGATACGCAGTATTTT. Its translation is CASSLGHASTDTQYF.

The chain joins TRBV5-1 to TRBJ1-2; TRBD1 matches 8 bases. The germline V gene encodes CDR1 SGHRS and CDR2 YFSETQ. Trimming at V came to 8 bases and at J to 4 bases, leaving 13 bases not matched to a gene. The CDR3 is 15 amino acids. DNA of the CDR3: TGCGCCAGGAGCCCAGGGGGCGGATCGGGCTATGGCTACACCTTC. This translates into CARSPGGGSGYGYTF.

In the case of this clonotype: The junction shows a germline mismatch at one end, possibly a read error. The chain is built from TRBV6-5 and TRBJ2-2; 12 bases align to TRBD2. The germline V gene has CDR1 MNHEY and CDR2 SVGAGI. The CDR3 has 14 amino acids. CDR3 sequence: CASRPSGRDGELFF. The CDR3 DNA follows: TGTGCCAGCAGGCCTAGCGGGAGGGACGGGGAGCTGTTTTTC.

This clonotype appeared many times. V and J are TRBV12-3 or TRBV12-4 and TRBJ2-2; the match to TRBD2 covers 13 bases. This CDR3 is 15 amino acids long. With 7 bases clipped from V and 4 bases from J, the junction kept 3 bases outside the gene matches. As DNA, the CDR3 is TGTGCCAGCAACAGACTAGCGGGAGGCACCGGGGAGCTGTTTTTT. Amino acids: CASNRLAGGTGELFF.

This clonotype has a handful of counts. A much bigger clone sits one base away, suggesting this may be a read error. The V call is TRBV4-3, the J call TRBJ2-3; D may be TRBD2 (5 bases). Germline loops: CDR1 LGHNA, CDR2 YSLEER. The CDR3 runs 16 residues. CDR3 sequence reads: CASNQDEGGLTDTQYF. The CDR3 DNA reads TGCGCCAGCAACCAAGATGAGGGTGGGTTGACAGATACGCAGTATTTT.

In the case of this clonotype: One end of the junction varies from germline; a read error may be responsible. The rearrangement links TRBV29-1 to TRBJ2-3; TRBD1 agrees at 7 bases. This CDR3 is built from 15 residues. From germline, CDR1 is SQVTM and CDR2 ANQGSEA. The CDR3 spells CSVEEGAYSTDTQYF. The CDR3 nucleotides are TGTAGCGTTGAAGAGGGGGCCTATAGCACAGATACGCAGTATTTT.

Note on this clonotype: The final CDR3 position lacks the conserved phenylalanine or tryptophan, pointing to a likely read error. The V call is TRBV6-2 or TRBV6-3, the J call TRBJ2-3, with 9 bases that match TRBD1. Germline CDR1 reads MNHEY; CDR2 reads SVGEGT. The CDR3 covers 15 residues. V was pared by 6 bases and J by 8 bases, with 12 bases of the junction left unmatched. CDR3 DNA: TGTGCCAGCAGGCAACCGGGACAGGGTGTTGCTACGCAGTATTTG. This codes for CASRQPGQGVATQYL.

Concerning this clonotype: This could be a read error, since a much larger clone is one nucleotide away. The rearrangement uses TRBV30 and TRBJ2-2; 11 bases are shared with TRBD2. Germline V gene sequence: CDR1 GTSNPN, CDR2 SVGIG (reference sequence). This CDR3 is 15 amino acids long. CDR3 sequence: CTWNWLAGGTGELFF. The CDR3 coding sequence is TGTACCTGGAATTGGCTAGCGGGAGGCACCGGGGAGCTGTTTTTT.

The chain recombines TRBV5-4 with TRBJ2-5; D is perhaps TRBD1 or TRBD2 (5 bases each). The CDR3 extends over 14 amino acids. Germline V gene sequence: CDR1 SGHNT, CDR2 YYREEE (reference sequence). Trimming pared 7 bases from V and 4 bases from J, leaving 17 bases between. CDR3 residues: CASGRGQTGETQYF. The CDR3 DNA reads TGTGCCAGCGGCCGGGGCCAGACGGGAGAGACCCAGTACTTC.

The rearrangement joins TRBV28 to TRBJ2-7, with 7 bases fitting TRBD1. The CDR3 loop spans 12 amino acids. V was pared by 6 bases and J by 1 base, with 0 bases of the junction left unmatched. Germline V CDR1 and CDR2: MDHEN, SYDVKM. The CDR3 is CASRQGSYEQYF. The CDR3 DNA follows: TGTGCCAGCAGACAGGGGTCCTACGAGCAGTACTTC.

Concerning this clonotype: A much larger clone is a single base away; this may be a read error. The chain joins TRBV29-1 to TRBJ2-1; a weak D match, TRBD1 (5 bases). From germline, CDR1 is SQVTM and CDR2 ANQGSEA. The CDR3 totals 10 residues. DNA for the CDR3: TGCGGCGTGTCAGGGAATGAGCAGTTCTTC. Translated, it gives CGVSGNEQFF.

Worth noting for this clonotype: Possible read error: a much larger clone is one base away. In this CDR3 the conserved last residue, phenylalanine or tryptophan, is missing, so a read error is likely. This chain joins TRBV6-1 and TRBJ1-5; 8 nucleotides align to TRBD1. V dropped 8 bases and J dropped 4; count of bases not matched to a gene: 4. Per the germline V gene, CDR1 is MNHNS and CDR2 is SASEGT. This CDR3 contains 13 residues. CDR3 in DNA: TGTGCCAGCTTAAGACAGGGGAATCAGCCCCAGCATCTT. Translated, it gives CASLRQGNQPQHL.

About this clonotype itself: A much larger clone differs by one base, so this may be a read error. The V and J genes are TRBV6-1 and TRBJ2-7, with TRBD1 matching over 7 bases. This CDR3 has 14 residues. CDR1 and CDR2 (germline): MNHNS, SASEGT. V lost 4 bases to trimming and J lost 6 bases; unmatched junction nucleotides: 9. The chain's CDR3 is CASSGRGQRIEQYF. DNA of the CDR3: TGTGCCAGCAGTGGCAGGGGACAGAGGATCGAGCAGTACTTC.

This sequence joins TRBV4-1 and TRBJ1-1; 7 bases line up with TRBD1. Germline CDR1 and CDR2: MGHRA and YSYEKL. This CDR3 has 16 residues. Trimming took 3 bases from V and 3 from J; bases not matched to a gene: 10. The CDR3 reads CASSHDWGTVDTEAFF. In nucleotides, the CDR3 is TGCGCCAGCAGCCATGATTGGGGGACAGTTGACACTGAAGCTTTCTTT.

This clonotype was counted ten times or more. CDR3 bases: TGTGCCAGCAGCCGGGGACAGGGGAACGCAGATACGCAGTATTTT. Its translation: CASSRGQGNADTQYF. The gene calls are TRBV4-2 and TRBJ2-3, with 10 positions matching TRBD1. The CDR3 is made up of 15 amino acids. The V and J ends lost 4 bases and 4 bases, in that order; junction bases with no gene match: 5. Germline values: CDR1 LGHNA, CDR2 YNFKEQ.

This clonotype was observed once. This chain joins TRBV6-1 and TRBJ2-2; the D is unclear. Germline CDR1 and CDR2: MNHNS and SASEGT. The CDR3 has 13 amino acids. V lost 7 bases, J lost 4 bases, and 10 bases lay in between. CDR3 nucleotides: TGTGCCAGCACGAAAGATAGCACCGGGGAGCTGTTTTTT. This gives the protein CASTKDSTGELFF.

On this clonotype itself: The junction and the germline gene differ at one end; a read error may be behind it. This chain connects TRBV11-1 to TRBJ1-1; D might be TRBD1 (5 bases). Per the germline V gene, CDR1 is SGHAT and CDR2 is FQDESV (reference sequence). The CDR3 runs to 12 residues. The CDR3 bases are TGTGCCAGCAGTTTAGAGGGGTTTGAAGCTTCCTTT. It encodes CASSLEGFEASF.

A remark on this clonotype: The CDR3 carries no conserved terminal phenylalanine or tryptophan, so it likely arises from a read error. The chain has TRBV11-3 and TRBJ2-1; D gene unclear. Germline lookup yields CDR1 SGHNT and CDR2 YENEEA. The CDR3 covers 14 residues. This CDR3 reads CASGLKPNYNEQFL. The CDR3 region has the DNA TGTGCCAGCGGCTTAAAGCCGAACTACAATGAGCAGTTCCTC.

The rearrangement joins TRBV30 to TRBJ2-7; 7 nucleotides match TRBD1. The length of the CDR3 is 15 residues. Trimming at V came to 0 bases and at J to 1 base, leaving 6 bases not matched to a gene. The germline V gene encodes CDR1 GTSNPN and CDR2 SVGIG (reference sequence). The CDR3 protein is CAWSVLGQSSYEQYF. The CDR3 nucleotides are TGTGCCTGGAGTGTATTGGGACAGAGTTCCTACGAGCAGTACTTC.

Regarding this clonotype: This may come from a read error, since a much larger clone is one base off. The chain carries TRBV6-1 and TRBJ1-5, with D hard to call. Germline CDR1 and CDR2: MNHNS and SASEGT. The CDR3 spans 14 residues. The CDR3 spells CAGSENYSNQPQHF. The DNA for the CDR3 is TGTGCCGGCAGTGAAAACTATAGCAATCAGCCCCAGCATTTT.

This clonotype was detected ten times or more. The rearrangement links TRBV29-1 to TRBJ2-3; TRBD1 might be the D (6 bases). The CDR3 runs to 12 residues. Germline lookup yields CDR1 SQVTM and CDR2 ANQGSEA. The germline V and J ends were trimmed by 5 bases and 7 bases, with 13 bases remaining between them. The CDR3 coding sequence is TGCAGCGTTACACAGGGATTAAATACGCAGTATTTT. Protein: CSVTQGLNTQYF.

This clonotype was picked up many times. The chain combines TRBV11-2 with TRBJ2-5; TRBD1 aligns across 8 bases. The CDR3 has 16 amino acids. Germline V gene data show CDR1 as SGHAT and CDR2 as FQNNGV. Trimming took 4 bases from V and 5 from J; bases not matched to a gene: 12. The CDR3 loop is CASSSPRGLVGETQYF. The CDR3 bases are TGTGCCAGCAGCTCCCCCAGGGGGCTAGTAGGGGAGACCCAGTACTTC.

This clonotype is a singleton in its sample. A much larger clone sits a single nucleotide away, making a read error possible. The chain couples TRBV6-1 to TRBJ2-1; TRBD1 aligns across 7 bases. The CDR3 runs to 15 residues. Germline assignment: CDR1 MNHNS and CDR2 SASEGT. CDR3 region: CASINRGISYNEQIF. The CDR3 coding sequence is TGTGCCAGCATCAACAGGGGTATCTCCTACAATGAGCAGATCTTC.